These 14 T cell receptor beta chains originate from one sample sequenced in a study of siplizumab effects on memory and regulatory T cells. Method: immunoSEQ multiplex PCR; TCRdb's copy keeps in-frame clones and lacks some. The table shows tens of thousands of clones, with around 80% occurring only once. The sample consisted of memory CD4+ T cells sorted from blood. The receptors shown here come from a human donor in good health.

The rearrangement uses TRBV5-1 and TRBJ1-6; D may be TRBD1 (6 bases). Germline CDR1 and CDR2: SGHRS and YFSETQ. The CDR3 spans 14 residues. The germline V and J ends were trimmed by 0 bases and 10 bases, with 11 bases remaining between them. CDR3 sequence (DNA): TGCGCCAGCAGCTTGGCAGGGGACCTCTCACCCCTCCACTTT. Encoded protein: CASSLAGDLSPLHF.

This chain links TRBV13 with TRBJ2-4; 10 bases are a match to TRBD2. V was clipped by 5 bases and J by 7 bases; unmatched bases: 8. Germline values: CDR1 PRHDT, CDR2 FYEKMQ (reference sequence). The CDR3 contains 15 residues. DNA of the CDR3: TGTGCCAGCAGCAGCAGCGGGGGGGCAGTCAACATTCAGTACTTC. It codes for CASSSSGGAVNIQYF. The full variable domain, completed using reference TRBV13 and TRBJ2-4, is AAGVIQSPRHLIKEKRETATLKCYPIPRHDTVYWYQQGPGQDPQFLISFYEKMQSDKGSIPDRFSAQQFSDYHSELNMSSLELGDSALYFCASSSSGGAVNIQYFGAGTRLSVL.

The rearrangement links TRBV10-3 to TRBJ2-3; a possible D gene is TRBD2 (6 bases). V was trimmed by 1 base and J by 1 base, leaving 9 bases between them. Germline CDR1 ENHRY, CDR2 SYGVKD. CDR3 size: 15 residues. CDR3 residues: CAISEFGTRTDTQYF. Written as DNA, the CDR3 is TGTGCCATCAGTGAGTTTGGGACTCGCACAGATACGCAGTATTTT.

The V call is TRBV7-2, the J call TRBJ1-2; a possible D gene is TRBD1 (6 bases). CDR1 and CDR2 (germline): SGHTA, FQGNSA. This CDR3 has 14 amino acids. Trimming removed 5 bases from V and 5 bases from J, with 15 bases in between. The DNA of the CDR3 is TGTGCCAGCAGCCCAGGGGTCGTGGGTTATGGCTACACCTTC. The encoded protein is CASSPGVVGYGYTF.

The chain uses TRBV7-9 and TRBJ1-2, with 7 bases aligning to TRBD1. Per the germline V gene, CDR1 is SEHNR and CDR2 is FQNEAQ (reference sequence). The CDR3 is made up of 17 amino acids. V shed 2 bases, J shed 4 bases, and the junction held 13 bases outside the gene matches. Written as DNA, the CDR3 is TGTGCCAGCAGCTTATACTTGGGGAGGGACAGCCCCTATGGCTACACCTTC. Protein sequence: CASSLYLGRDSPYGYTF.

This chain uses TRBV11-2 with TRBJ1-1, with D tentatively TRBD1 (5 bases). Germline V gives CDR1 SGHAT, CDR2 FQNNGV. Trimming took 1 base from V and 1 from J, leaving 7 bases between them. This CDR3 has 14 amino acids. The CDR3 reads CASSLAGTNTEAFF. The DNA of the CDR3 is TGTGCCAGCAGCTTAGCCGGGACGAACACTGAAGCTTTCTTT.

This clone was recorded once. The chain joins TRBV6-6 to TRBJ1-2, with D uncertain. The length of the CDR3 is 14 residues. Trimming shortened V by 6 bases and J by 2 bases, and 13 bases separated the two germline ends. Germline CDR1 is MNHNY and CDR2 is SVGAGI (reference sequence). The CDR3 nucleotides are TGTGCCAGCAGGTCGTTGGGCCACAACTATGGCTACACCTTC. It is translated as CASRSLGHNYGYTF.

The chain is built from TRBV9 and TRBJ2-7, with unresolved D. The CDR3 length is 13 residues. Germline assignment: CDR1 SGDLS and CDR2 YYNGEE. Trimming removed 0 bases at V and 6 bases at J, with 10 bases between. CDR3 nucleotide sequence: TGTGCCAGCAGCGTAGGCGTAGTCGGCGAGCAGTACTTC. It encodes CASSVGVVGEQYF. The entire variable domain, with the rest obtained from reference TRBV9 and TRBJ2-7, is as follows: DSGVTQTPKHLITATGQRVTLRCSPRSGDLSVYWYQQSLDQGLQFLIQYYNGEERAKGNILERFSAQQFPDLHSELNLSSLELGDSALYFCASSVGVVGEQYFGPGTRLTVT.

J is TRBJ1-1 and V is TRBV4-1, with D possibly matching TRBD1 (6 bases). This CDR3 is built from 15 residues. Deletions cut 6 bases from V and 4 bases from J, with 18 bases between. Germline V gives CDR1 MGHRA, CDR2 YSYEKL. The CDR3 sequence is CASRTVQGTGTEAFF. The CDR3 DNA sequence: TGCGCCAGCAGAACCGTACAGGGCACGGGCACTGAAGCTTTCTTT.

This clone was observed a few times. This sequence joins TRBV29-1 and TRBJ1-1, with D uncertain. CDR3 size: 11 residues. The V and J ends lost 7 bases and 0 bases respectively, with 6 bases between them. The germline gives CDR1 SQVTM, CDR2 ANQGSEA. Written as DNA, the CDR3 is TGCAGCGATGAGATGAACACTGAAGCTTTCTTT. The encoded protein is CSDEMNTEAFF.

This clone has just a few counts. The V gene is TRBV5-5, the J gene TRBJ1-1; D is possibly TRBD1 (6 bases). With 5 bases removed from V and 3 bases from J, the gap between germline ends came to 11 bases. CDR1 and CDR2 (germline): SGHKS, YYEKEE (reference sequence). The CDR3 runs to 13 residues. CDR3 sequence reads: CASRRDTYTEAFF. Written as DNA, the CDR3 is TGTGCCAGCAGGAGGGACACCTACACTGAAGCTTTCTTT.

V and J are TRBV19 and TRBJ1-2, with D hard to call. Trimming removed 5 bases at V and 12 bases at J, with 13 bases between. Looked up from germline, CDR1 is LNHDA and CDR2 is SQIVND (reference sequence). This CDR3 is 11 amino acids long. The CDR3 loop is CASSSTGSHTF. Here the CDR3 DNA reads TGTGCCAGTAGTTCAACCGGGAGTCACACCTTC.

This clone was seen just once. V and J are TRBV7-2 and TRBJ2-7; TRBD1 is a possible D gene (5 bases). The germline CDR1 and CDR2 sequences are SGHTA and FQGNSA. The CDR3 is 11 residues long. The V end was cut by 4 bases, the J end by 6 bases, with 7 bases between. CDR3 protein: CASSSRGEQYF. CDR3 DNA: TGTGCCAGCAGCTCTAGGGGCGAGCAGTACTTC.

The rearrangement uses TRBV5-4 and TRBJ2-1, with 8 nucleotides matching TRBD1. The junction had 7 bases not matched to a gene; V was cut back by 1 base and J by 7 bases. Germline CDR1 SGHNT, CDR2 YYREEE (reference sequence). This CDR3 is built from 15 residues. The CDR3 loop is CASSLMQGARNEQFF. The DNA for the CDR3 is TGTGCCAGCAGCTTGATGCAGGGGGCGCGGAATGAGCAGTTCTTC.